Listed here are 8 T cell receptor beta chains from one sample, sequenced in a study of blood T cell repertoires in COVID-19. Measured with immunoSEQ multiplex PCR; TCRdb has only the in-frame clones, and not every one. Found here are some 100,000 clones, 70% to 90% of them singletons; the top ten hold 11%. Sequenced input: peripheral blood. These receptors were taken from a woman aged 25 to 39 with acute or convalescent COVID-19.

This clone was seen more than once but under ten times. CDR3 sequence (DNA): TGTGCCATCGGTCAGCAGGGGTGGTACGAGCAGTACTTC. This encodes CAIGQQGWYEQYF. This rearrangement joins TRBV10-3 to TRBJ2-7, with D tentatively TRBD1 (6 bases). There are 13 residues in the CDR3. Germline-derived CDR1 and CDR2 are ENHRY and SYGVKD. The V and J ends lost 8 bases and 4 bases respectively, with 15 bases between them.

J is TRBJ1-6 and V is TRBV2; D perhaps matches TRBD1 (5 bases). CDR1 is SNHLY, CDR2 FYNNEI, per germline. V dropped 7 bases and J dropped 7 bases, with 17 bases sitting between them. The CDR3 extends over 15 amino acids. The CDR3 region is CASTEEGAGNSPLHF. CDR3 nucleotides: TGTGCCAGCACCGAAGAAGGGGCTGGCAATTCACCCCTCCACTTT.

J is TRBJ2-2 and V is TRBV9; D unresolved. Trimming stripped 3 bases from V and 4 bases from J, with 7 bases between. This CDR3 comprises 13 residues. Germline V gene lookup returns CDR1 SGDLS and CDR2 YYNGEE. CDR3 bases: TGTGCCAGCAGCGAGAATAGCACCGGGGAGCTGTTTTTT. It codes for CASSENSTGELFF. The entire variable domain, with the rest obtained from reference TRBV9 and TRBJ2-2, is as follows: DSGVTQTPKHLITATGQRVTLRCSPRSGDLSVYWYQQSLDQGLQFLIQYYNGEERAKGNILERFSAQQFPDLHSELNLSSLELGDSALYFCASSENSTGELFFGEGSRLTVL.

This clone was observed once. The CDR3 protein is CASSIGTGREKLFF. For the CDR3, the DNA is TGTGCCAGCAGCATCGGGACAGGGCGGGAAAAACTGTTTTTT. The V and J genes are TRBV7-6 and TRBJ1-4, with 9 bases matching TRBD1. Germline CDR1 is SGHVS and CDR2 is FNYEAQ. CDR3 size: 14 residues. V shed 5 bases and J 8 bases; nucleotides not matched to a gene: 6.

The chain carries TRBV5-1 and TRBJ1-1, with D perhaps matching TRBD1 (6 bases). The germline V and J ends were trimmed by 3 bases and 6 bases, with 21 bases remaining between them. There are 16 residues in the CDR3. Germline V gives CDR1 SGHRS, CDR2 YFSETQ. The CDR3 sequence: CASSSGQITPLAEAFF. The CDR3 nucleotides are TGCGCCAGCAGCTCCGGACAGATAACGCCCCTAGCTGAAGCTTTCTTT.

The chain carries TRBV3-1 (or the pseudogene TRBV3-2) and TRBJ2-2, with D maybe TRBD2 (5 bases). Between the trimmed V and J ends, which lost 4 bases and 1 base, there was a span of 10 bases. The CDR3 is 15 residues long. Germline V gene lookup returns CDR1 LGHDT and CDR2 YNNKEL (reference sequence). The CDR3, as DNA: TGTGCCAGCAGCCGGGAGACGGTGAACACCGGGGAGCTGTTTTTT. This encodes CASSRETVNTGELFF.

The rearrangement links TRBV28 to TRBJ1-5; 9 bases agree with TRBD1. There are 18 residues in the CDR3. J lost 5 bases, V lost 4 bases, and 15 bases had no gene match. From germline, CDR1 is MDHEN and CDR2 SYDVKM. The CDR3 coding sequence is TGTGCCAGCAGTTCTATAACAGGGGGCGGTGGATGGGATCAGCCCCAGCATTTT. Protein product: CASSSITGGGGWDQPQHF.

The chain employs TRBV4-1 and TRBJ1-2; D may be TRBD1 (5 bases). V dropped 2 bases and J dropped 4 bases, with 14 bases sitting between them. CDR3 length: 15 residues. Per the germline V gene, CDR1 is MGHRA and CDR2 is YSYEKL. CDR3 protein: CASSQQNRPFYGYTF. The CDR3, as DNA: TGCGCCAGCAGCCAACAAAACAGGCCTTTCTATGGCTACACCTTC.